One and the same sample provided the 15 T cell receptor beta chains below, sequenced in a study of a mutant IDH1 vaccine in newly diagnosed glioma (dated by TCRdb to 2020 to 2023). The time point label for this specimen denotes: week 5, during vaccination. Every vaccine dose consisted of 300 ug of a 20-mer mutant IDH1 peptide in Montanide, administered subcutaneously together with topical imiquimod. What these receptors recognize is not known. Libraries were built with the immunoSEQ multiplex PCR assay. As stored in TCRdb, this immuneACCESS dataset retains in-frame rearrangements with V and J assigned. A fraction of the clones does not appear; measured against another copy, unresolved V genes explain less than half of the discrepancy, and the remainder lacks a known reason. The sample table shows approximately 80,000 clones, and 91% are seen once. Roughly 0.6% of the sample is taken by the ten largest.

Specimen: PBMCs, collected from a glioma patient whose treatment included an IDH1 peptide vaccine. The receptors originated from a woman aged 50 to 60 with glioma.

V gene TRBV19 combines with J gene TRBJ2-7; 13 bases align to TRBD2. The CDR3 extends over 15 amino acids. V shed 6 bases and J 6 bases; nucleotides not matched to a gene: 8. CDR1 and CDR2 from the germline V gene are LNHDA and SQIVND (reference sequence). The CDR3 sequence is CASRWTSGSFSEQYF. In DNA form, the CDR3 reads TGTGCCAGTAGATGGACTAGCGGGAGTTTCAGCGAGCAGTACTTC.

V gene TRBV18 combines with J gene TRBJ1-2, with D hard to call. The CDR3 runs 16 residues. V was shortened by 4 bases and J by 3 bases, with 18 bases between the two germline ends. From germline, CDR1 is KGHSH and CDR2 LQKENI. CDR3 protein: CASSRPGRREDYGYTF. CDR3 nucleotide sequence: TGTGCCAGCTCACGACCGGGCCGGCGGGAGGACTATGGCTACACCTTC.

This clone occurred once. The rearrangement links TRBV27 to TRBJ2-6, with 7 bases identical to TRBD1. Losses at the gene ends were 3 bases for V and 0 bases for J; bases not matched to a gene: 14. CDR3 length equals 20 residues. Per germline, CDR1 MNHEY and CDR2 SMNVEV (reference sequence). CDR3: CASSFFPRTGSYSGANVLTF. CDR3 bases: TGTGCCAGCAGTTTTTTTCCCCGGACAGGATCTTACTCTGGGGCCAACGTCCTGACTTTC.

This chain links TRBV6-1 with TRBJ1-1; the D gene is possibly TRBD1 (6 bases). Trimming left V 6 bases short and J 1 base short, with 9 bases between. This CDR3 spans 13 amino acids. CDR1 and CDR2 (germline): MNHNS, SASEGT. The DNA for the CDR3 is TGTGCCAGCAGAACGGGACAGAACACTGAAGCTTTCTTT. Amino acids: CASRTGQNTEAFF.

V usage is TRBV5-1 and J usage is TRBJ1-2; no firm D call. Trimming took 1 base from V and 2 from J, leaving 12 bases between them. Looked up from germline, CDR1 is SGHRS and CDR2 is YFSETQ. The CDR3 contains 15 residues. As DNA, the CDR3 is TGCGCCAGCAGCTTGCCGGGGAGCCTCAACTATGGCTACACCTTC. Translation: CASSLPGSLNYGYTF. Variable domain in full (rest from reference TRBV5-1 and TRBJ1-2): KAGVTQTPRYLIKTRGQQVTLSCSPISGHRSVSWYQQTPGQGLQFLFEYFSETQRNKGNFPGRFSGRQFSNSRSEMNVSTLELGDSALYLCASSLPGSLNYGYTFGSGTRLTVV.

This sequence joins TRBV2 and TRBJ1-5; D not resolved. Germline values: CDR1 SNHLY, CDR2 FYNNEI. The V end lost 0 bases, the J end lost 4 bases, and 13 bases lay between the germline ends. The CDR3 extends over 16 amino acids. CDR3 region: CASSEAGPTRNQPQHF. DNA of the CDR3: TGTGCCAGCAGTGAAGCAGGCCCTACCCGTAATCAGCCCCAGCATTTT.

This chain links TRBV11-2 with TRBJ1-4; 8 positions match TRBD1. Germline CDR1 is SGHAT and CDR2 is FQNNGV. The CDR3 has 14 amino acids. Losses at the gene ends were 4 bases for V and 5 bases for J; bases not matched to a gene: 3. CDR3 in DNA: TGTGCCAGCAGCTCGACAGGGGAGAATGAAAAACTGTTTTTT. It specifies CASSSTGENEKLFF.

The J gene is TRBJ2-7, the V gene TRBV18; 11 nucleotides agree with TRBD2. Per germline, CDR1 KGHSH and CDR2 LQKENI. J gave up 2 bases and V 3 bases, and 0 bases lay outside the gene matches. The CDR3 is made up of 14 amino acids. CDR3 coding DNA: TGTGCCAGCTCACCTAGCGGGAGGGCCTACGAGCAGTACTTC. It codes for CASSPSGRAYEQYF.

CDR3 region: CASSSGDYEQYF. CDR3 sequence (DNA): TGTGCCAGCAGTTCAGGGGACTACGAGCAGTACTTC. The V gene is TRBV6-5, the J gene TRBJ2-7; tentatively, D is TRBD1 (6 bases). Germline CDR1 MNHEY, CDR2 SVGAGI. The germline V and J ends were trimmed by 4 bases and 3 bases, with 7 bases remaining between them. The CDR3 has 12 amino acids.

The chain uses TRBV28 and TRBJ1-4; D might be TRBD1 (6 bases). CDR1 MDHEN and CDR2 SYDVKM come from the germline V gene. Trimming shortened V by 1 base and J by 4 bases, and 13 bases separated the two germline ends. The CDR3 length is 16 residues. The CDR3 nucleotides read TGTGCCAGCAGTTTATTCGGGGGCGCCGATAATGAAAAACTGTTTTTT. Translation: CASSLFGGADNEKLFF.

The genes are TRBV2 and TRBJ2-5; D uncertain. The V and J ends lost 5 bases and 0 bases respectively, with 4 bases between them. Germline lookup yields CDR1 SNHLY and CDR2 FYNNEI. CDR3 length: 12 residues. CDR3 loop: CASSPYQETQYF. The CDR3 DNA sequence: TGTGCCAGCAGTCCGTACCAAGAGACCCAGTACTTC.

The chain links TRBV10-3 to TRBJ2-1; a weak D match, TRBD1 (6 bases). Trimming removed 5 bases from V and 0 bases from J, with 11 bases in between. Germline V gene sequence: CDR1 ENHRY, CDR2 SYGVKD. The CDR3 totals 15 residues. CDR3 bases: TGTGCCATCAGTTGGACAGAGAGCTCCTACAATGAGCAGTTCTTC. Its translation is CAISWTESSYNEQFF.

The CDR3 loop is CASSYSSQGFEAFF. The CDR3 region has the DNA TGTGCCAGCAGTTACTCATCTCAGGGTTTTGAAGCTTTCTTT. J is TRBJ1-1 and V is TRBV6-5, with TRBD1 as a possible D gene (5 bases). The CDR3 has 14 amino acids. The V gene's germline CDR1 is MNHEY and CDR2 SVGAGI. The ends were cut back, 0 bases at V and 7 bases at J, with 12 bases in the middle.

This chain uses TRBV28 with TRBJ1-5; D uncertain. CDR3 length: 16 residues. V shed 1 base and J shed 4 bases, with 14 bases lying between them. CDR1 is MDHEN, CDR2 SYDVKM, per germline. This CDR3 reads CASSLFRGPRNQPQHF. The CDR3 region has the DNA TGTGCCAGCAGTTTATTCAGAGGGCCTAGAAATCAGCCCCAGCATTTT.

V is TRBV10-3 and J is TRBJ1-5, with TRBD1 matching over 9 bases. The CDR3 contains 17 residues. Germline-derived CDR1 and CDR2 are ENHRY and SYGVKD. Losses at the gene ends were 2 bases for V and 0 bases for J; bases not matched to a gene: 5. CDR3 residues: CAISERRGQGSNQPQHF. CDR3 nucleotide sequence: TGTGCCATCAGTGAGAGAAGGGGACAGGGTAGCAATCAGCCCCAGCATTTT.